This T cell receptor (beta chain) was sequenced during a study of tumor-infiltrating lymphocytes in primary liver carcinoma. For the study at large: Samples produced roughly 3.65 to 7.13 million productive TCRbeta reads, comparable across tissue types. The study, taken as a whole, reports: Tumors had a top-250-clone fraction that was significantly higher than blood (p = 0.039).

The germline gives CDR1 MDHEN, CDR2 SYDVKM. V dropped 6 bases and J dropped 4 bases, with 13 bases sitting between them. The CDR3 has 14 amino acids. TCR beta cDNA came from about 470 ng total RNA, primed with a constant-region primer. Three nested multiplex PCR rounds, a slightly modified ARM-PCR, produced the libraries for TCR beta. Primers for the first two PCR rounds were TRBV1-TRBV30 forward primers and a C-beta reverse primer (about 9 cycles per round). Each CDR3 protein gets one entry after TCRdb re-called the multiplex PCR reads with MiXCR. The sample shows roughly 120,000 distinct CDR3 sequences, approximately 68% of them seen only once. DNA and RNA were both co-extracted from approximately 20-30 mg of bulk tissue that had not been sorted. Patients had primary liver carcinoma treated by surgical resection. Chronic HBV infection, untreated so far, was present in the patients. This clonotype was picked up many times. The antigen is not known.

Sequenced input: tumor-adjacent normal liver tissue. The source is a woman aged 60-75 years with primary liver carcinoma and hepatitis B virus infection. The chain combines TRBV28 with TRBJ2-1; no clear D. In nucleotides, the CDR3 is TGTGCCAGCAGCACGACTGATTATTACAATGAGCAGTTCTTC. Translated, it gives CASSTTDYYNEQFF.